These T cell receptor beta chains were read from a single sample in a study of OX40 agonist ivuxolimab in advanced cancers. TCRdb's table, derived via immunoSEQ multiplex PCR, lists solely in-frame clones and lacks some. The table lists some 150,000 clones, 90% of them singletons. The sequenced sample was CD4+ or CD8+ T cells sorted from blood, obtained in a trial of the OX40 agonist ivuxolimab. The source is an adult with an advanced solid tumor such as melanoma, head and neck, liver or kidney cancer. The CDR3 runs from the conserved cysteine through the conserved F or W. D genes are given only for firm matches. Clone sizes are given selectively: once, few, many, or a class where the clone is expanded.

>TRBJ2-7|-|TRBV4-2|-
CASSQDWVAGGRNEQYF
TGTGCCAGCAGCCAAGATTGGGTGGCCGGGGGCCGAAACGAGCAGTACTTC
>TRBJ2-7|-|TRBV7-9|-
CASSLAAAGRSYEQYF
TGTGCCAGCAGCTTAGCGGCGGCAGGGCGGTCCTACGAGCAGTACTTC
>TRBJ2-5|-|TRBV28|-
CASGNWETQYF
TGTGCCAGCGGTAATTGGGAGACCCAGTACTTC
>TRBJ2-1|TRBD2|TRBV5-1|-
CASSLGGLGTYNEQFF
TGCGCCAGCAGCTTGGGGGGACTAGGTACCTACAATGAGCAGTTCTTC
>TRBJ2-7|-|TRBV19|-
CASSASRGAYEQYF
TGTGCCAGTAGTGCGAGCAGGGGCGCCTACGAGCAGTACTTC
>TRBJ2-7|-|TRBV19|-
CASSTGQNYEQYF
TGTGCCAGTAGTACCGGACAGAACTACGAGCAGTACTTC
>TRBJ2-1|TRBD2|TRBV5-4|-
CASSLRRTSGFSYNEQFF
TGTGCCAGCAGCTTGAGGCGGACTAGCGGGTTTTCCTACAATGAGCAGTTCTTC
>TRBJ2-3|-|TRBV9|-
CASSGPRRERPDTQYF
TGTGCCAGCAGCGGCCCCCGCAGGGAACGTCCAGATACGCAGTATTTT
>TRBJ1-2|-|TRBV14|-
CASRPGAGGYTF
TGTGCCAGCAGACCGGGGGCAGGAGGCTACACCTTC
>TRBJ2-5|-|TRBV7-6|-
CASSLREGAETQYF
TGTGCCAGCAGCTTGCGGGAAGGGGCAGAGACCCAGTACTTC
>TRBJ1-1|TRBD1|TRBV28|-
CASSSPGTGTEAFF
TGTGCCAGCAGTTCCCCTGGGACAGGCACTGAAGCTTTCTTT
>TRBJ2-5|-|TRBV11-2|-
CASSLGETQYF
TGTGCCAGCAGCTTAGGAGAGACCCAGTACTTC
>TRBJ1-4|-|TRBV28|once
CASRSDSSTNEKLFF
TGTGCCAGCAGGTCCGACTCTTCAACTAATGAAAAACTGTTTTTT
>TRBJ2-1|TRBD2|TRBV7-8|-
CASSHAGGNEQFF
TGTGCCAGCAGCCACGCGGGGGGGAATGAGCAGTTCTTC
>TRBJ1-4|TRBD1|TRBV2|-
CASRIGTGGKLFF
TGTGCCAGCAGAATCGGGACAGGGGGAAAACTGTTTTTT
>TRBJ1-1|-|TRBV18|few
CASSPGPGTNTEAFF
TGTGCCAGCTCACCGGGTCCGGGTACGAACACTGAAGCTTTCTTT
>TRBJ2-2|-|TRBV4-1|-
CASSRPGQSNTGELFF
TGCGCCAGCAGCCGCCCGGGACAAAGTAACACCGGGGAGCTGTTTTTT
>TRBJ1-6|TRBD1|TRBV14|-
CASSQERTGNSPLHF
TGTGCCAGCAGCCAAGAACGGACAGGAAATTCACCCCTCCACTTT
>TRBJ2-1|TRBD2|TRBV28|-
CASSSRLAHSYNEQFF
TGTGCCAGCAGTTCCAGACTAGCGCACTCCTACAATGAGCAGTTCTTC
>TRBJ1-2|-|TRBV5-1|once
CASSHGPINYGYTF
TGCGCCAGCAGCCACGGACCGATTAACTATGGCTACACCTTC
>TRBJ1-6|-|TRBV30|-
CAWQGNYNSPLHF
TGTGCCTGGCAGGGCAATTATAATTCACCCCTCCACTTT
>TRBJ2-7|-|TRBV19|-
CASSILGPSKNEQYF
TGTGCCAGTAGTATTTTGGGTCCCTCGAAAAACGAGCAGTACTTC
>TRBJ1-1|-|TRBV14|few
CASSQFTGKNTEAFF
TGTGCCAGCAGCCAATTCACCGGGAAGAACACTGAAGCTTTCTTT
>TRBJ2-6|TRBD1|TRBV28|-
CASSPGTGVSGANVLTF
TGTGCCAGCAGTCCCGGGACAGGCGTCTCTGGGGCCAACGTCCTGACTTTC
>TRBJ1-2|-|TRBV27|-
CASSIPGTGRYTF
TGTGCCAGCAGTATCCCTGGGACCGGCCGCTACACCTTC
>TRBJ2-7|-|TRBV9|-
CASSVSGLNYEQYF
TGTGCCAGCAGCGTGTCCGGACTCAACTACGAGCAGTACTTC